The entry that follows covers one TCR beta chain sequence. This record belongs to a study of T cell changes during pregnancy in multiple sclerosis. Sequencing used immunoSEQ multiplex PCR; TCRdb keeps in-frame clones, though not all of them. The sample yields tens of thousands of clones, about 90% seen once. V gave up 4 bases and J gave up 4 bases, with 10 bases separating them. Germline V CDR1 and CDR2: MNHNS, SASEGT. CDR3 size: 14 residues. The sequenced sample was CD4+ T cells from peripheral blood mononuclear cells, obtained in the third trimester of pregnancy. The TCR was taken from a female donor with multiple sclerosis, enrolled in a pregnancy study. J is TRBJ1-4 and V is TRBV6-1; tentative D call: TRBD1 (5 bases). The CDR3 DNA sequence: TGTGCCAGCAGTGGGGCAGGGCTTAATGAAAAACTGTTTTTT. Its translation is CASSGAGLNEKLFF.